The sample holds many counts of the clone carrying this T cell receptor beta chain. This sample is drawn from a study of response to subunit inactivated influenza vaccine. CDR3 length equals 17 residues. J was trimmed by 3 bases and V by 0 bases; bases with no gene match: 8. Germline V gene sequence: CDR1 SGHAT, CDR2 FQNNGV. TCRdb reprocessed the RT-PCR reads via MiXCR and lists one record per CDR3 protein. The sample shows 530,000 or so distinct CDR3 sequences, over 9.5% of them seen only once. The chain employs TRBV11-2 and TRBJ2-1, with 7 bases matching TRBD2. The sequence was obtained from a man over 45 who received an inactivated influenza vaccine. The sequences come from PBMCs from blood, collected on the day of vaccination. The CDR3 reads CASSLDPAGFNYNEQFF. The CDR3 bases are TGTGCCAGCAGCTTAGACCCAGCGGGGTTCAACTACAATGAGCAGTTCTTC.